The T cell receptor beta chain under discussion was sequenced for a study of identifying expanded T cells in peripheral blood. Libraries were prepared by immunoSEQ multiplex PCR; TCRdb keeps only in-frame clonotypes and omits some of them. The sample consists of about 91,000 clones, around nine tenths of them appearing once. Whole-study results and caveats: Differentially abundant clones: roughly 1.2 between replicates, about 15 at roughly 2 weeks, around 19 at four. Variance in clone template counts between roughly 2-week samples significantly increased with total template count across all healthy donors.

During the collection period, no donor immune events like infections were recorded. A word on this clone: The antigen remains unidentified.

After removal of 3 bases from V and 4 bases from J, the junction contained 2 bases not matched to a gene. CDR1 is MRHNA and CDR2 is SNTAGT in the germline V gene. This CDR3 is built from 14 residues. The sequencing sample was made of blood. The chain is built from TRBV6-4 and TRBJ2-2; TRBD1 matches at 7 bases. This TCR came from a person aged 18-70 years in good health. CDR3 bases: TGTGCCAGCAGTGAAACAGGGGTCACCGGGGAGCTGTTTTTT. Translation gives CASSETGVTGELFF.